The sequence of this TCR beta chain was determined in a study of blood T cell repertoires in COVID-19. The germline V gene has CDR1 LNHNV and CDR2 YYDKDF (reference sequence). V dropped 0 bases and J dropped 8; count of bases not matched to a gene: 3. The CDR3 is 15 residues long. Assay: immunoSEQ multiplex PCR; the TCRdb copy retains only in-frame clones and omits some. The sample has 100,000 to 150,000 clones, around 89% seen once. The receptor was isolated from a man aged 45 to 65 with acute or convalescent COVID-19. The sequenced sample was peripheral blood. The V call is TRBV15, the J call TRBJ1-4; TRBD1 matches 10 bases. CDR3 bases: TGTGCCACCAGCAGAGAAGGGACAGGGGTCGAAAAACTGTTTTTT. As protein: CATSREGTGVEKLFF.